Listed below are T cell receptor beta chains from one sample, sequenced in a study of blood T cell repertoires in COVID-19. Assay: immunoSEQ multiplex PCR; the TCRdb copy retains only in-frame clones and omits some. Of some 200,000 clones listed, 80% to 90% are singletons. The sample comprised PBMCs or T cells enriched from blood (not recorded which). Receptor source: a woman aged 45-65 years who had been exposed to COVID-19. Each CDR3 is given with its conserved first and last residue. Fields, in order: CDR3 DNA, CDR3 protein, clone size, D gene, CDR3 length, V gene, J gene. The D gene is left open where the match is weak. Expanded clones are given a class, and other clones once, few, many or no size at all.

DNA: TGCGCCAGCAGCTCGGAGATTCCCCCCCACGAGCAGTACTTC
CDR3: CASSSEIPPHEQYF
size: .
D: .
length: 14
V: TRBV5-1
J: TRBJ2-7

DNA: TGTGCCAGCACTCCTCCGACAGGGGGCAGAATGAACACTGAAGCTTTCTTT
CDR3: CASTPPTGGRMNTEAFF
size: many
D: TRBD1
length: 17
V: TRBV7-9
J: TRBJ1-1

DNA: TGTGCCAGTAGTCTGTACAGGGGGCAGAGCTATGGCTACACCTTC
CDR3: CASSLYRGQSYGYTF
size: .
D: TRBD1
length: 15
V: TRBV19
J: TRBJ1-2

DNA: TGCGCCAGCAACATGAGGGCTACGGCGGCCAATGAGCAGTTCTTC
CDR3: CASNMRATAANEQFF
size: once
D: .
length: 15
V: TRBV5-1
J: TRBJ2-1

DNA: TGTGCCAGCAGCTTGGAGAGCTCTGGAAACACCATATATTTT
CDR3: CASSLESSGNTIYF
size: .
D: .
length: 14
V: TRBV5-4
J: TRBJ1-3

DNA: TGTGCCAGCAGCCCCCCGACAGGGGGGATGGACACTGAAGCTTTCTTT
CDR3: CASSPPTGGMDTEAFF
size: .
D: TRBD1
length: 16
V: TRBV3-1/TRBV3-2
J: TRBJ1-1

DNA: TGCGCCAGCAGCCTCCAGGGGCTGGATGAAAAACTGTTTTTT
CDR3: CASSLQGLDEKLFF
size: once
D: .
length: 14
V: TRBV5-1
J: TRBJ1-4

DNA: TGTGCCAGCAGTTACTACTTGAGCGGGATTGATCAGCCCCAGCATTTT
CDR3: CASSYYLSGIDQPQHF
size: .
D: .
length: 16
V: TRBV6-6
J: TRBJ1-5

DNA: TGTGCCAGCACCGACAGGGGGGAATATAATTCACCCCTCCACTTT
CDR3: CASTDRGEYNSPLHF
size: .
D: TRBD1
length: 15
V: TRBV7-2
J: TRBJ1-6

DNA: TGTGCCAGTAAGAATTCAGGGGATCGGGGCTACACCTTC
CDR3: CASKNSGDRGYTF
size: .
D: .
length: 13
V: TRBV6-5
J: TRBJ1-2

DNA: TGTGCCAGCAGCCGGGGACAGGGGTACGAGCAGTACTTC
CDR3: CASSRGQGYEQYF
size: .
D: TRBD1
length: 13
V: TRBV6-5
J: TRBJ2-7

DNA: TGTGCCAGCAGTTACCCCCATGGGGGCCGCCTCGGAGCTTTCTTT
CDR3: CASSYPHGGRLGAFF
size: once
D: .
length: 15
V: TRBV28
J: TRBJ1-1

DNA: TGTGCCAGCAGTTTAGGACAGGGAGGCTATGGCTACACCTTC
CDR3: CASSLGQGGYGYTF
size: .
D: TRBD1
length: 14
V: TRBV28
J: TRBJ1-2

DNA: TGTGCCAGTAGCAATTCCGGGACAGGGGGCAATCAGCCCCAGCATTTT
CDR3: CASSNSGTGGNQPQHF
size: .
D: TRBD1
length: 16
V: TRBV19
J: TRBJ1-5

DNA: TGTGCCACCCAGCGCAGGGGCTACACTGAAGCTTTCTTT
CDR3: CATQRRGYTEAFF
size: .
D: .
length: 13
V: TRBV19
J: TRBJ1-1

DNA: TGTGCCAGCAGCTTGGCCGGAGGTTACCAAGAGACCCAGTACTTC
CDR3: CASSLAGGYQETQYF
size: .
D: .
length: 15
V: TRBV5-6
J: TRBJ2-5

DNA: TGTGCCAGCAGTTGGACAGGGGCTGGAAACACCATATATTTT
CDR3: CASSWTGAGNTIYF
size: .
D: TRBD1
length: 14
V: TRBV6-5
J: TRBJ1-3

DNA: TGTGCCAGCAGCTTATTTGGGGGGGACGGGACCCAGTACTTC
CDR3: CASSLFGGDGTQYF
size: .
D: TRBD2
length: 14
V: TRBV7-9
J: TRBJ2-5

DNA: TGTGCCAGCTCACCGAGGGACAGGGGTACGAACACTGAAGCTTTCTTT
CDR3: CASSPRDRGTNTEAFF
size: .
D: TRBD1
length: 16
V: TRBV18
J: TRBJ1-1

DNA: TGTGCCAGCCGCAGGGGGGAGACTGAAGCTTTCTTT
CDR3: CASRRGETEAFF
size: .
D: TRBD1
length: 12
V: TRBV6-5
J: TRBJ1-1

DNA: TGTGCCAGTAAGGACAGGGACAATTCACCCCTCCACTTT
CDR3: CASKDRDNSPLHF
size: once
D: TRBD1
length: 13
V: TRBV19
J: TRBJ1-6

DNA: TGTGCCAGCAGCCAAGACGATCAGGGGTATGGCTACACCTTC
CDR3: CASSQDDQGYGYTF
size: .
D: .
length: 14
V: TRBV4-2
J: TRBJ1-2

DNA: TGTGCCAGCAGGATACGCGGGGGGCGCGACAATGAGCAGTTCTTC
CDR3: CASRIRGGRDNEQFF
size: .
D: TRBD2
length: 15
V: TRBV2
J: TRBJ2-1

DNA: TGTGCCAGCAGTGAATCCTGGGGGGCCTACGAGCAGTACTTC
CDR3: CASSESWGAYEQYF
size: once
D: .
length: 14
V: TRBV6-1
J: TRBJ2-7

DNA: TGTGCCAGCAGATCGACGGGGGTTTGGGAGACCCAGTACTTC
CDR3: CASRSTGVWETQYF
size: .
D: .
length: 14
V: TRBV11-2
J: TRBJ2-5

DNA: TGTGCCAGCGGGGCAGGGAGGCGATATGGCTACACCTTC
CDR3: CASGAGRRYGYTF
size: once
D: .
length: 13
V: TRBV28
J: TRBJ1-2

DNA: TGTGCCAGCAGCTCGTTGTGGCTGAACACCGGGGAGCTGTTTTTT
CDR3: CASSSLWLNTGELFF
size: once
D: .
length: 15
V: TRBV7-2
J: TRBJ2-2

DNA: TGTGCCAGCAGGGTCTCCGGGACAGGGAGGCGTGGCTACACCTTC
CDR3: CASRVSGTGRRGYTF
size: .
D: TRBD1
length: 15
V: TRBV2
J: TRBJ1-2

DNA: TGTGCCAGCAGTGAAGCAGGTCGCGGCGCCGCCACTGATTTT
CDR3: CASSEAGRGAATDF
size: .
D: .
length: 14
V: TRBV6-1
J: TRBJ1-5

DNA: TGTGCCAGCAGCCCAGGGGCGACTGGAAACACCATATATTTT
CDR3: CASSPGATGNTIYF
size: .
D: .
length: 14
V: TRBV11-2
J: TRBJ1-3

DNA: TGTGCCAGCAGCTTAGACGCTTCCGGGATCGGAGACTATGGCTACACCTTC
CDR3: CASSLDASGIGDYGYTF
size: .
D: .
length: 17
V: TRBV11-2
J: TRBJ1-2

DNA: TGTGCCAGCAGTAGATACAGGGGAACTGAAGCTTTCTTT
CDR3: CASSRYRGTEAFF
size: .
D: TRBD1
length: 13
V: TRBV6-5
J: TRBJ1-1

DNA: TGTGCCAGCCCTGGGACAGCGGCAGGTGAAGCTTTCTTT
CDR3: CASPGTAAGEAFF
size: .
D: TRBD1
length: 13
V: TRBV6-5
J: TRBJ1-1

DNA: TGTGCCAGCAGTGAGGTACGGGGGAGCAAAAACATTCAGTACTTC
CDR3: CASSEVRGSKNIQYF
size: .
D: .
length: 15
V: TRBV28
J: TRBJ2-4

DNA: TGTGCCAGCAGCTTACAAGGCACAGTGACCTACGAGCAGTACTTC
CDR3: CASSLQGTVTYEQYF
size: .
D: .
length: 15
V: TRBV7-2
J: TRBJ2-7

DNA: TGTGCCAGCAGCTTGGCCCTCGGCGAAGAGGCTGAAGCTTTCTTT
CDR3: CASSLALGEEAEAFF
size: .
D: .
length: 15
V: TRBV5-5
J: TRBJ1-1

DNA: TGTGCCAGCAGCTCCGGACTAGTCAGCGGCGATGAGCAGTTCTTC
CDR3: CASSSGLVSGDEQFF
size: .
D: TRBD2
length: 15
V: TRBV5-5
J: TRBJ2-1

DNA: TGTGCCAGCAACCCCTGGATACAGAATTCACCCCTCCACTTT
CDR3: CASNPWIQNSPLHF
size: few
D: .
length: 14
V: TRBV5-5
J: TRBJ1-6

DNA: TGTGCCAGCTCACCAATCCTGTCTCAGGGGCCTTGGGGCTACACCTTC
CDR3: CASSPILSQGPWGYTF
size: .
D: .
length: 16
V: TRBV18
J: TRBJ1-2

DNA: TGTGCCAGCAGTAGACAGATACAAGAGACCCAGTACTTC
CDR3: CASSRQIQETQYF
size: .
D: .
length: 13
V: TRBV12-3/TRBV12-4
J: TRBJ2-5

DNA: TGTGCCACCAGTGGGCCGCTGAACACTGAAGCTTTCTTT
CDR3: CATSGPLNTEAFF
size: .
D: .
length: 13
V: TRBV19
J: TRBJ1-1

DNA: TGCGCCAGCAGCCAAGATTATGGGACTAGTGGGGCAGATACGCAGTATTTT
CDR3: CASSQDYGTSGADTQYF
size: .
D: TRBD2
length: 17
V: TRBV4-1
J: TRBJ2-3

DNA: TGTGCCAGCAGCTTAGATGGGCGGGGGGGCTCGGAGACCCAGTACTTC
CDR3: CASSLDGRGGSETQYF
size: .
D: TRBD2
length: 16
V: TRBV7-2
J: TRBJ2-5

DNA: TGTGCCAGCAGCTTAAGTGGGGGGGCAGATACGCAGTATTTT
CDR3: CASSLSGGADTQYF
size: .
D: TRBD2
length: 14
V: TRBV7-3
J: TRBJ2-3

DNA: TGTGCCAGTAGCGGCGGACAGGGAAACGAGCAGTACTTC
CDR3: CASSGGQGNEQYF
size: .
D: TRBD1
length: 13
V: TRBV19
J: TRBJ2-7

DNA: TGCAGCGTTGAAGATCTTGGGACAGGGAGGTCTAACTATGGCTACACCTTC
CDR3: CSVEDLGTGRSNYGYTF
size: .
D: TRBD1
length: 17
V: TRBV29-1
J: TRBJ1-2

DNA: TGCGCCAGCGACCCGGGACAGCAAGAGACCCAGTACTTC
CDR3: CASDPGQQETQYF
size: .
D: TRBD1
length: 13
V: TRBV5-1
J: TRBJ2-5

DNA: TGTGCCAGCAGTTACTCCCGGAGAGGGGGCGAGCAGTTCTTC
CDR3: CASSYSRRGGEQFF
size: .
D: TRBD1
length: 14
V: TRBV6-5
J: TRBJ2-1